This TCR beta chain emerged from a study of Graves' ophthalmopathy and Graves' hyperthyroidism. Study-wide context: Investigators collected peripheral blood at initial diagnosis, before any treatment was given.

Relative to its sample, this clonotype is medium-sized. Its target is not known. Enrollment excluded any patients with other autoimmune diseases, uncontrolled infections, pregnancy or lactation. Points from the study as a whole: Most expanded thyroid clonotypes above 0.001 frequency also appeared in blood.

Germline CDR1 and CDR2: KGHDR and SFDVKD. This CDR3 is 13 amino acids long. V was pared by 1 base and J by 8 bases, with 10 bases between. CDR3 regions of TCR beta were amplified from RNA transcripts. Scientists carried out first-round RT-PCR using HTBI primers and then a second-round multiplex PCR. TCRdb re-called the multiplex PCR reads through MiXCR, storing one row per CDR3 protein. Of roughly 13,000 distinct CDR3 sequences listed, approximately 48% are singletons. The clonotype originates from a woman in her 30s with Graves' ophthalmopathy. Sequencing input: peripheral blood. The chain links TRBV24-1 to TRBJ1-2; TRBD1 is a possible D gene (5 bases). DNA of the CDR3: TGTGCCACCAGTGATTTCAGAGGGGAGGGCTACACCTTC. This sequence encodes CATSDFRGEGYTF.